These 22 T cell receptor beta chains were sequenced from one sample in a study of blood T cell repertoires in COVID-19. Sequencing was performed with immunoSEQ multiplex PCR; in TCRdb, only in-frame clones are kept and a portion is missing. This table has 50,000 or so clones, 85% to 90% appearing once. Sequencing was carried out using peripheral blood. All receptors derive from a man aged 35-49 years with active COVID-19.

J is TRBJ2-7 and V is TRBV15; the match to TRBD1 covers 7 bases. Per the germline V gene, CDR1 is LNHNV and CDR2 is YYDKDF (reference sequence). V was pared by 5 bases and J by 5 bases, with 9 bases of the junction left unmatched. This CDR3 region has 14 residues. The CDR3 DNA follows: TGTGCCACCAGCGTACACCGGGACAGCGACGAGCAGTACTTC. Translating gives CATSVHRDSDEQYF.

The chain joins TRBV5-1 to TRBJ2-2, with 7 bases fitting TRBD2. In germline, CDR1 is SGHRS, CDR2 YFSETQ. The CDR3 has 17 residues. V lost 4 bases to trimming and J lost 4 bases; unmatched junction nucleotides: 13. The CDR3 protein is CASSPRGAGSATGELFF. The CDR3 DNA follows: TGCGCCAGCAGCCCCCGGGGAGCGGGATCTGCCACCGGGGAGCTGTTTTTT.

The chain employs TRBV13 and TRBJ2-3, with TRBD2 matching 10 bases. This CDR3 has 17 residues. The V and J ends lost 5 bases and 1 base, in that order; junction bases with no gene match: 9. Looked up from germline, CDR1 is PRHDT and CDR2 is FYEKMQ (reference sequence). CDR3 DNA: TGTGCCAGCAGCGACCTCCCCAGCGGGAGGGGCACAGATACGCAGTATTTT. This translates into CASSDLPSGRGTDTQYF. The variable domain in full, completed from reference TRBV13 and TRBJ2-3, reads AAGVIQSPRHLIKEKRETATLKCYPIPRHDTVYWYQQGPGQDPQFLISFYEKMQSDKGSIPDRFSAQQFSDYHSELNMSSLELGDSALYFCASSDLPSGRGTDTQYFGPGTRLTVL.

The CDR3 DNA reads as TGTGCCAGCAGCTTCTCGCGGAGGGTCACTGAAGCTTTCTTT. This encodes CASSFSRRVTEAFF. The chain couples TRBV7-2 to TRBJ1-1; no definite D call. Trimming took 3 bases from V and 4 from J, leaving 12 bases between them. The CDR3 is 14 amino acids. Germline CDR1 is SGHTA and CDR2 is FQGNSA.

This clone was detected once. This chain connects TRBV4-1 to TRBJ2-7; TRBD2 agrees at 10 bases. After removal of 3 bases from V and 3 bases from J, the junction contained 8 bases not matched to a gene. The length of the CDR3 is 16 residues. CDR1 and CDR2 from the germline V gene are MGHRA and YSYEKL. Here the CDR3 DNA reads TGCGCCAGCAGCCAGGATACTAGCGGGATAGTCTACGAGCAGTACTTC. Translated, it gives CASSQDTSGIVYEQYF.

V gene TRBV7-2 combines with J gene TRBJ1-3, with a possible D match to TRBD1 (5 bases). This CDR3 comprises 15 residues. The ends were cut back, 0 bases at V and 8 bases at J, with 14 bases in the middle. The germline CDR1 and CDR2 sequences are SGHTA and FQGNSA. CDR3 in DNA: TGTGCCAGCAGCTTAGCCGGGGGACGGAGGGACACCATATATTTT. It is translated as CASSLAGGRRDTIYF.

The genes are TRBV6-5 and TRBJ2-2, with D maybe TRBD2 (5 bases). This CDR3 has 15 amino acids. Deletions cut 5 bases from V and 1 base from J, with 11 bases between. Germline V CDR1 and CDR2: MNHEY, SVGAGI. The CDR3 bases are TGTGCCAGCAGTCGGTCCCGGGGGAACACCGGGGAGCTGTTTTTT. Protein sequence: CASSRSRGNTGELFF.

V and J are TRBV19 and TRBJ1-5; D might be TRBD1 (5 bases). Trimming removed 6 bases at V and 2 bases at J, with 14 bases between. Looked up from germline, CDR1 is LNHDA and CDR2 is SQIVND (reference sequence). This CDR3 region has 15 residues. The CDR3 nucleotides read TGTGCCAGTAGCACCGGGGGAGGGGGCAATCAGCCCCAGCATTTT. Protein product: CASSTGGGGNQPQHF.

This chain links TRBV7-2 with TRBJ2-1; TRBD1 matches at 7 bases. CDR3 size: 14 residues. V lost 5 bases and J lost 8; bases outside the gene matches: 9. CDR1 and CDR2 (germline): SGHTA, FQGNSA. CDR3 DNA: TGTGCCAGCAGCGTCGACAGGGACGGGGATGAGCAGTTCTTC. This encodes CASSVDRDGDEQFF.

The J gene is TRBJ1-1, the V gene TRBV3-1 (or the pseudogene TRBV3-2); 9 bases match TRBD1. Germline CDR1 reads LGHDT; CDR2 reads YNNKEL (reference sequence). Trimming at V came to 0 bases and at J to 6 bases, leaving 5 bases not matched to a gene. This CDR3 is built from 15 residues. The CDR3 DNA is TGTGCCAGCAGCCAAGATACAGGGGGCGACGCTGAAGCTTTCTTT. It encodes CASSQDTGGDAEAFF.

A single count supports this clone. This chain joins TRBV18 and TRBJ1-5, with 10 nucleotides matching TRBD1. The ends lost 6 bases at V and 5 bases at J; junction bases unmatched: 10. This CDR3 is built from 16 residues. The germline V gene encodes CDR1 KGHSH and CDR2 LQKENI. The CDR3 here is CASSPGTGALDQPQHF. The CDR3 coding sequence is TGTGCCAGCTCCCCCGGGACAGGGGCTTTGGATCAGCCCCAGCATTTT.

This clone was counted a few times. The chain combines TRBV6-2 or TRBV6-3 with TRBJ2-7, with TRBD2 identical over 12 bases. The V gene's germline CDR1 is MNHEY and CDR2 SVGEGT. The V and J ends lost 7 bases and 6 bases, in that order; junction bases with no gene match: 22. The CDR3 runs to 19 residues. CDR3 sequence: CASTPEGGLAGGPSGEQYF. The CDR3 DNA is TGTGCCAGCACCCCGGAGGGGGGGCTAGCGGGAGGGCCATCGGGCGAGCAGTACTTC.

The J gene is TRBJ1-2, the V gene TRBV18; TRBD1 matches 7 bases. Unmatched junction bases numbered 14, after V lost 6 bases and J lost 4 bases. This CDR3 has 16 amino acids. Germline V gene data show CDR1 as KGHSH and CDR2 as LQKENI. Written as DNA, the CDR3 is TGTGCCAGCTCTCTCCCCCAAGGGGGCAGGGTCTATGGCTACACCTTC. Protein product: CASSLPQGGRVYGYTF.

The rearrangement links TRBV9 to TRBJ1-3; TRBD1 aligns across 9 bases. Germline CDR1 is SGDLS and CDR2 is YYNGEE. This CDR3 contains 14 residues. Germline trimming cut 3 bases from V and 3 bases from J; bases unmatched to any gene: 1. In DNA form, the CDR3 reads TGTGCCAGCAGCGGGGGACAGGGTGGAAACACCATATATTTT. Its protein product is CASSGGQGGNTIYF. The full variable domain, with the rest looked up from reference TRBV9 and TRBJ1-3, is DSGVTQTPKHLITATGQRVTLRCSPRSGDLSVYWYQQSLDQGLQFLIQYYNGEERAKGNILERFSAQQFPDLHSELNLSSLELGDSALYFCASSGGQGGNTIYFGEGSWLTVV.

The V gene is TRBV5-1, the J gene TRBJ1-2; 7 bases match TRBD1. The CDR3 has 12 amino acids. The V and J ends lost 4 bases and 8 bases, in that order; junction bases with no gene match: 5. From germline, CDR1 is SGHRS and CDR2 YFSETQ. In DNA form, the CDR3 reads TGCGCCAGCAGCCCTCAGGGGGAAGGCTACACCTTC. This translates into CASSPQGEGYTF.

The rearrangement uses TRBV18 and TRBJ2-3, with a weak D call TRBD2 (6 bases). Trimming left V 4 bases short and J 0 bases short, with 8 bases between. The length of the CDR3 is 14 residues. In germline, CDR1 is KGHSH, CDR2 LQKENI. This CDR3 is CASSRGTSTDTQYF. Written as DNA, the CDR3 is TGTGCCAGCTCACGCGGGACTAGCACAGATACGCAGTATTTT.

This rearrangement joins TRBV6-5 to TRBJ2-5, with D possibly being TRBD1 (6 bases). This CDR3 region has 14 residues. Trimming shortened V by 6 bases and J by 4 bases, and 15 bases separated the two germline ends. CDR1 MNHEY and CDR2 SVGAGI come from the germline V gene. CDR3 loop: CASRRGIGAETQYF. The CDR3 DNA is TGTGCCAGCAGAAGGGGGATCGGGGCAGAGACCCAGTACTTC.

V is TRBV9 and J is TRBJ2-5, with D possibly being TRBD1 (5 bases). Germline CDR1 reads SGDLS; CDR2 reads YYNGEE. Trimming shortened V by 0 bases and J by 5 bases, and 11 bases separated the two germline ends. The CDR3 is 14 amino acids. The CDR3 coding sequence is TGTGCCAGCAGCGTAGTCGACTGGGGCGAGACCCAGTACTTC. Protein product: CASSVVDWGETQYF.

The CDR3 protein is CSAQGGNTEAFF. CDR3 bases: TGCAGCGCCCAGGGTGGAAACACTGAAGCTTTCTTT. The chain links TRBV29-1 to TRBJ1-1; D possibly corresponds to TRBD1 (5 bases). There are 12 residues in the CDR3. With 7 bases removed from V and 2 bases from J, the gap between germline ends came to 11 bases. From germline, CDR1 is SQVTM and CDR2 ANQGSEA.

V is TRBV10-3 and J is TRBJ2-1; 9 bases line up with TRBD1. CDR1 ENHRY and CDR2 SYGVKD come from the germline V gene. The CDR3 length is 16 residues. V lost 6 bases to trimming and J lost 9 bases; unmatched junction nucleotides: 15. This CDR3 reads CAISPLDRGTGIEQFF. CDR3 sequence (DNA): TGTGCCATCAGCCCATTGGACAGGGGTACGGGTATTGAGCAGTTCTTC.

The CDR3 sequence: CARSLPLTGRDEKLFF. The DNA of the CDR3 is TGTGCCAGAAGTCTTCCCCTGACAGGGCGGGATGAAAAACTGTTTTTT. This rearrangement joins TRBV5-3 to TRBJ1-4, with 7 bases identical to TRBD1. TRBV5-3 is annotated as an ORF whose role is uncertain. The length of the CDR3 is 16 residues. The J segment lost 6 bases and the V segment lost 5 bases, leaving 13 bases of the junction unmatched.

The rearrangement joins TRBV28 to TRBJ2-7, with a possible D match to TRBD2 (6 bases). V dropped 7 bases and J dropped 1 base, with 14 bases sitting between them. The germline gives CDR1 MDHEN, CDR2 SYDVKM. The CDR3 extends over 14 amino acids. Written as DNA, the CDR3 is TGTGCCAGCACACAAGGGACTGAGTCCTACGAGCAGTACTTC. It is translated as CASTQGTESYEQYF.